These 7 T cell receptor beta chains share one sample of origin, sequenced in a study of lymphopenia after photon versus proton radiotherapy. Repertoires were generated with immunoSEQ multiplex PCR, while TCRdb's copy carries only in-frame clones and drops some. The sample consists of about 30,000 clones, nearly 90% of them appearing once. The sample consisted of peripheral blood, taken from a patient treated with proton-based radiotherapy. The source is a woman in her 70s with pancreatic cancer. Some clones in this sample may be carry-over from other donors' samples.

This clone was recorded once. Written as DNA, the CDR3 is TGTGCCAGCACCTCCGGGACAGGGGGGTACAATGAGCAGTTCTTC. Translation gives CASTSGTGGYNEQFF. The gene calls are TRBV4-2 and TRBJ2-1, with TRBD1 identical over 11 bases. CDR1 and CDR2 from the germline V gene are LGHNA and YNFKEQ. V dropped 7 bases and J dropped 4; count of bases not matched to a gene: 6. The CDR3 totals 15 residues.

CDR3 sequence reads: CASRLDRGLDEQFF. The CDR3 DNA follows: TGTGCCAGCAGGCTGGACAGGGGGCTGGATGAGCAGTTCTTC. This chain joins TRBV27 and TRBJ2-1, with 11 bases that match TRBD1. J gave up 8 bases and V 6 bases, and 6 bases lay outside the gene matches. CDR3 length: 14 amino acids. Germline CDR1 is MNHEY and CDR2 is SMNVEV (reference sequence).

V gene TRBV18 combines with J gene TRBJ1-1; 7 nucleotides match TRBD1. Germline lookup yields CDR1 KGHSH and CDR2 LQKENI. The V segment lost 2 bases and the J segment 0 bases; nucleotides outside the gene matches: 3. The CDR3 loop spans 15 amino acids. This CDR3 reads CASSPTGAMNTEAFF. The CDR3 nucleotides are TGTGCCAGCTCACCAACAGGGGCAATGAACACTGAAGCTTTCTTT.

The sample holds one count of this clone. The V and J genes are TRBV5-1 and TRBJ2-3, with 9 bases aligning to TRBD1. Unmatched junction bases numbered 3, after V lost 0 bases and J lost 4 bases. The germline CDR1 and CDR2 sequences are SGHRS and YFSETQ. This CDR3 has 15 amino acids. CDR3: CASSLAGQGPDTQYF. CDR3 bases: TGCGCCAGCAGCTTGGCGGGACAGGGTCCAGATACGCAGTATTTT.

This chain's CDR3 is CASSFSQREGSYEQYF. CDR3 DNA: TGCGCCAGCAGCTTCTCTCAACGGGAGGGTAGTTACGAGCAGTACTTC. The rearrangement links TRBV5-1 to TRBJ2-7; TRBD2 agrees at 8 bases. Germline V gene sequence: CDR1 SGHRS, CDR2 YFSETQ. V lost 2 bases to trimming and J lost 4 bases; unmatched junction nucleotides: 11. CDR3 length: 16 amino acids. Combining the CDR3 with reference TRBV5-1 and TRBJ2-7 gives the whole variable domain KAGVTQTPRYLIKTRGQQVTLSCSPISGHRSVSWYQQTPGQGLQFLFEYFSETQRNKGNFPGRFSGRQFSNSRSEMNVSTLELGDSALYLCASSFSQREGSYEQYFGPGTRLTVT.

The chain links TRBV19 to TRBJ1-5, with no clear D. This CDR3 contains 19 residues. Germline V gives CDR1 LNHDA, CDR2 SQIVND (reference sequence). V was pared by 1 base and J by 5 bases, with 24 bases between. The CDR3 DNA reads as TGTGCCAGTAGTATAGCGTGGGTCAGGCGGCAGATTAAGGATCAGCCCCAGCATTTT. It translates to CASSIAWVRRQIKDQPQHF.

The chain recombines TRBV11-2 with TRBJ2-3; D is undetermined. Germline V gives CDR1 SGHAT, CDR2 FQNNGV. Trimming shortened V by 1 base and J by 2 bases, and 4 bases separated the two germline ends. This CDR3 comprises 13 residues. CDR3 protein: CASSLAYTDTQYF. In DNA, the CDR3 is TGTGCCAGCAGCTTAGCCTACACAGATACGCAGTATTTT. The full variable domain, its missing parts supplied by reference TRBV11-2 and TRBJ2-3, is EAGVAQSPRYKIIEKRQSVAFWCNPISGHATLYWYQQILGQGPKLLIQFQNNGVVDDSQLPKDRFSAERLKGVDSTLKIQPAKLEDSAVYLCASSLAYTDTQYFGPGTRLTVL.